This T cell receptor (beta chain) was sequenced in a study of blood T cell repertoires in COVID-19. Study information: Sources were T cells, B-cell-depleted T cells, or PBMCs; the material itself was cDNA or gDNA.

The CDR3 sequence is 15 residues long. V shed 7 bases and J shed 0 bases, with 16 bases lying between them. Germline CDR1 and CDR2: MNHEY and SVGAGI. Libraries were prepared by immunoSEQ multiplex PCR; TCRdb keeps only in-frame clonotypes and omits some of them. The repertoire holds about 240,000 clones, with roughly four fifths as singletons. Individuals aged about 18 to 100 years were recruited from 24 US areas. The sequence derives from a woman aged 40 to 50 who had been exposed to COVID-19. The sample consisted of PBMCs or T cells enriched from blood (not recorded which). The V gene is TRBV6-5, the J gene TRBJ2-7; D might be TRBD1 (6 bases). CDR3 bases: TGTGCCAGCACTCTGGGGGCAGGGGTCTCCTACGAGCAGTACTTC. It codes for CASTLGAGVSYEQYF.